This TCR beta chain comes out of a study of identifying expanded T cells in peripheral blood. Study conclusions and caveats: Across healthy donors, higher total template counts meant significantly greater approximately two-week count variance. About 1.2 clones differed between technical replicates, versus around 16 and 19 over time.

The repertoire was sequenced with immunoSEQ multiplex PCR; TCRdb's copy has only in-frame clones and lacks some. The sample yields around 91,000 clones, around 89% seen once. Only one count was recorded for this clone. The antigen is not known. The junction differs from germline at one of its ends, possibly a read error. Other DNA sequences within the sample encode an identical CDR3. During the collection period, no donor immune events like infections were recorded. Input material: blood. The receptor's source is a person between 18 and 70 years old in good health.

The CDR3 nucleotides are TGTGCCAGCAGTGACTCGGGGGGGGCCACAGATACGCAATATTTT. Encoded protein: CASSDSGGATDTQYF. The rearrangement joins TRBV6-4 to TRBJ2-3; D might be TRBD2 (7 bases). This CDR3 is 15 amino acids long. Germline-derived CDR1 and CDR2 are MRHNA and SNTAGT.